This is a list of T cell receptor beta chains from one sample in a study of blood T cell repertoires in COVID-19. The assay was immunoSEQ multiplex PCR, and TCRdb's table has in-frame clones only and misses some. This table holds approximately 340,000 clones, roughly 90% found once. Sequencing was done on a sample of PBMCs or T cells enriched from blood (not recorded which). Source of these receptors: a woman aged 40 to 50 who had been exposed to COVID-19. Each CDR3 is given with its conserved first and last residue. The order of the fields is D gene, clone size, V gene, J gene, CDR3 DNA, CDR3 protein. The D gene is left open where the match is weak. The listing skips clone size in some rows; elsewhere it reads once, few, many or a size class.

>-|once|TRBV19|TRBJ2-2
TGTGCCAGTAGTATAGTACCCCCTAGCGGGGAGCTGTTTTTT
CASSIVPPSGELFF
>-|-|TRBV18|TRBJ1-4
TGTGCCAGCTCACTTCAGGGGTTACCTAATGAAAAACTGTTTTTT
CASSLQGLPNEKLFF
>-|-|TRBV30|TRBJ1-1
TGTGCCTGGAGTGTATGGGGGGTAGGGTCGAACACTGAAGCTTTCTTT
CAWSVWGVGSNTEAFF
>TRBD2|few|TRBV5-8|TRBJ2-1
TGTGCCAGCAGCCCCGGGACTAGCGCGGTCTTAAATGAGCAGTTCTTC
CASSPGTSAVLNEQFF
>-|-|TRBV7-9|TRBJ1-2
TGTGCCAGCAGCTTAGCAATAGGGGACACCTATGGCTACACCTTC
CASSLAIGDTYGYTF
>TRBD1|-|TRBV13|TRBJ2-3
TGTGCCAGCAGCTCCCGGGACAGGTTCACAGATACGCAGTATTTT
CASSSRDRFTDTQYF
>-|-|TRBV7-9|TRBJ1-2
TGTGCCAGCGCTGAAGGGGGCTATGGCTACACCTTC
CASAEGGYGYTF
>-|-|TRBV20-1|TRBJ2-1
TGCAGTGCTAGTTCCAGTTCCCTTACAAATGAGCAGTTCTTC
CSASSSSLTNEQFF
>-|-|TRBV7-2|TRBJ2-7
-
CASSFGPGLAAYEQYF
>-|-|TRBV5-1|TRBJ2-3
TGCGCCAGCAGCCTGGGTGATCCTCACAGGGATACGCAGTATTTT
CASSLGDPHRDTQYF
>TRBD1|-|TRBV6-5|TRBJ1-2
TGTGCCAGCAGCGTTAGACAGGGAGGAGGCTACACCTTC
CASSVRQGGGYTF
>TRBD2|-|TRBV9|TRBJ2-1
TGTGCCAGCAGCGTTACCGGGACTAGCGCCACTTACCTCTACAATGAGCAGTTCTTC
CASSVTGTSATYLYNEQFF
>-|once|TRBV30|TRBJ1-1
TGTGCCTGGAGAAGGGGGAATGCGAACACTGAAGCTTTCTTT
CAWRRGNANTEAFF
>-|-|TRBV9|TRBJ2-7
TGTGCCAGCAGCGCGGGACGAGAGACAGGCTCCTACGAGCAGTACTTC
CASSAGRETGSYEQYF
>-|-|TRBV9|TRBJ1-1
TGTGCCAGCAGCGTAGGGGCAGGGGAAACTGAAGCTTTCTTT
CASSVGAGETEAFF
>-|-|TRBV27|TRBJ1-1
TGTGCCAGCAGTTTTTACAGGGCGGGCACTGAAGCTTTCTTT
CASSFYRAGTEAFF
>TRBD1|-|TRBV5-1|TRBJ1-1
TGCGCCAGCAGTTCTACGGGACAGGGTAACACTGAAGCTTTCTTT
CASSSTGQGNTEAFF
>-|-|TRBV19|TRBJ1-4
TGTGCCAGTAGTACCTTTCGGGACTTGCCTGGGAAACTGTTTTTT
CASSTFRDLPGKLFF
>-|once|TRBV2|TRBJ2-3
TGTGCCAGCAGCGAGGCCACAGGGAGCACAGATACGCAGTATTTT
CASSEATGSTDTQYF
>TRBD1|-|TRBV19|TRBJ1-5
TGTGCCAGTAGTATCCGGACAGGGCCAAATCAGCCCCAGCATTTT
CASSIRTGPNQPQHF
>TRBD1|-|TRBV5-5|TRBJ1-4
TGTGCCAGCAGCTTCCAGGGGGCAACTAATGAAAAACTGTTTTTT
CASSFQGATNEKLFF